This entry lists 7 T cell receptor beta chains sequenced from one sample in a study of blood T cell repertoires in COVID-19. Assay: immunoSEQ multiplex PCR; the TCRdb copy retains only in-frame clones and omits some. The table records more than 250,000 clones, 84% of them present only once. The specimen sequenced was peripheral blood. The source is a human donor in a cohort sampled during active COVID-19.

This chain joins TRBV7-9 and TRBJ2-2; D is possibly TRBD2 (5 bases). V was shortened by 5 bases and J by 5 bases, with 15 bases between the two germline ends. Per germline, CDR1 SEHNR and CDR2 FQNEAQ (reference sequence). CDR3 length: 15 amino acids. As DNA, the CDR3 is TGTGCCAGCAGCCTACTAGGCGGTCTTACCGGGGAGCTGTTTTTT. Its protein product is CASSLLGGLTGELFF.

V gene TRBV19 combines with J gene TRBJ2-3; D perhaps matches TRBD1 (6 bases). There are 13 residues in the CDR3. The V gene lost 4 bases and the J gene lost 4 bases, with 9 bases spanning the gap. The V gene's germline CDR1 is LNHDA and CDR2 SQIVND (reference sequence). CDR3 loop: CASSKGVPDTQYF. The DNA for the CDR3 is TGTGCCAGTAGTAAGGGGGTACCAGATACGCAGTATTTT.

This clone occurred once. V gene TRBV6-6 combines with J gene TRBJ2-5; 7 bases are shared with TRBD2. Germline-derived CDR1 and CDR2 are MNHNY and SVGAGI (reference sequence). J gave up 2 bases and V 5 bases, and 5 bases lay outside the gene matches. This CDR3 is 14 amino acids long. The CDR3 nucleotides read TGTGCCAGCAGTCGGGGAGGGCCACAAGAGACCCAGTACTTC. This translates into CASSRGGPQETQYF.

The chain employs TRBV7-3 and TRBJ2-3; D might be TRBD2 (6 bases). Trimming removed 1 base at V and 7 bases at J, with 15 bases between. This CDR3 has 15 residues. Germline values: CDR1 SGHTA, CDR2 FQGTGA. CDR3 sequence (DNA): TGTGCCAGCAGCTTAAGAGGTCAACTAGCCCATACGCAGTATTTT. Protein: CASSLRGQLAHTQYF.

This clone was counted between two and nine times. The rearrangement uses TRBV6-2 or TRBV6-3 and TRBJ2-6, with a possible D match to TRBD2 (5 bases). The length of the CDR3 is 18 residues. CDR1 and CDR2 (germline): MNHEY, SVGEGT. The ends were cut back, 2 bases at V and 0 bases at J, with 14 bases in the middle. The CDR3 loop reads CASSYPTTFRSGANVLTF. The DNA for the CDR3 is TGTGCCAGCAGTTACCCGACTACCTTCCGCTCTGGGGCCAACGTCCTGACTTTC.

The chain couples TRBV6-6 to TRBJ1-3; perhaps TRBD1 as D (5 bases). Trimming shortened V by 6 bases and J by 2 bases, and 20 bases separated the two germline ends. CDR1 and CDR2 (germline): MNHNY, SVGAGI (reference sequence). The CDR3 is 17 amino acids. CDR3 bases: TGTGCCAGCAGCCGAAGGGCGGGACGGTCTCCTGGAAACACCATATATTTT. This codes for CASSRRAGRSPGNTIYF.

J is TRBJ2-1 and V is TRBV6-2 or TRBV6-3, with D maybe TRBD2 (7 bases). The CDR3 has 16 amino acids. Deletions cut 3 bases from V and 8 bases from J, with 20 bases between. Germline V gene data show CDR1 as MNHEY and CDR2 as SVGEGT. CDR3 residues: CASSYVGGASGYEQFF. CDR3 DNA sequence: TGTGCCAGCAGTTATGTGGGGGGGGCCTCAGGCTATGAGCAGTTCTTC.